The T cell receptor (beta chain) under discussion was sequenced for a study of CD8+CD57+ T cells in acquired aplastic anemia. Patients picked for sequencing had shown CD8+CD57+ cell expansion detected by flow cytometry. The use of genomic DNA as template underpinned the TCR beta VDJ and CDR3 profiling. TCRdb analysed the reads with MiXCR anew, one entry per CDR3 protein. The profile covers 100,000 to 150,000 distinct CDR3 sequences, with over 30% appearing a single time and 2.6% taken by the ten largest. The CDR3 is 14 residues long, ends included. Germline CDR1 SGHTA, CDR2 FQGNSA. This clonotype was seen ten or more times. The DNA is left out, because the CDR3 cannot be placed on it with certainty; the CDR3 is given as TCRdb lists it.

The sequence derives from a human donor with aplastic anemia. The rearrangement links TRBV7-2 to TRBJ1-2. Sequencing used sorted CD4+, CD8+, or CD8+CD57+ T cells (not recorded which) from PBMCs. The CDR3 loop reads CASSLGVRFGGYTF.